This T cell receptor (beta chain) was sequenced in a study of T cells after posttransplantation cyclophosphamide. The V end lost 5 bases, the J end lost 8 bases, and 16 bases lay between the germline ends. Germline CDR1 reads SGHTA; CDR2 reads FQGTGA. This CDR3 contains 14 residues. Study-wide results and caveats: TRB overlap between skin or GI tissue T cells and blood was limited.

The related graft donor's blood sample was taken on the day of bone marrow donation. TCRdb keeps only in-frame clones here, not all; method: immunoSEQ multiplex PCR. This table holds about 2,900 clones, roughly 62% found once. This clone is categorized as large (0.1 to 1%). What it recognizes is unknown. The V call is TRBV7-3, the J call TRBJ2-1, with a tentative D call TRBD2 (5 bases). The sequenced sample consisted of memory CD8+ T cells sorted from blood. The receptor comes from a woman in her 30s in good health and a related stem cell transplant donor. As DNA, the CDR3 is TGTGCCAGCAGCCAAGACCAGCCCGGGGATGAGCAGTTCTTC. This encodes CASSQDQPGDEQFF.